Listed below are T cell receptor beta chains from one sample, sequenced in a study of T cells in tuberculosis. Assay: immunoSEQ multiplex PCR; the TCRdb copy retains only in-frame clones and omits some. Of approximately 28,000 clones detected, approximately 93% appear once; the ten largest clones hold around 4.7%. The sequencing sample was made of PBMCs. The receptors derive from a donor aged 10 to 29 with latent tuberculosis or without tuberculosis infection. Both conserved end residues are part of each CDR3. Each record gives: V gene, J gene, CDR3 length, CDR3 protein.

TRBV6-5,TRBJ2-3,15,CASSFGGTSFDTQYF
TRBV7-3,TRBJ1-2,14,CASSLTRQGDGYTF
TRBV11-2,TRBJ2-3,16,CASSLGERGQSDTQYF
TRBV2,TRBJ2-1,14,CASSPSPNFTGQFF
TRBV19,TRBJ1-5,17,CASSMGREKARSWPQHF
TRBV6-4,TRBJ1-6,13,CASSVLTGSPLHF
TRBV19,TRBJ2-2,16,CASSIRPGGLSGELFF
TRBV28,TRBJ2-7,13,CASSLRGQASSPF
TRBV7-9,TRBJ1-4,13,CASSLSSDEKLFF
TRBV6-5,TRBJ2-7,16,CASSSRTSGSPYEQYF
TRBV11-1,TRBJ2-1,15,CASSDTPGQGNEQFF
TRBV5-4,TRBJ1-2,15,CASSFRGRGNYGYTF
TRBV6-4,TRBJ2-2,13,CASSSGNTGELFF
TRBV5-4,TRBJ2-2,16,CASSFGLAGETGELFF
TRBV27,TRBJ2-7,16,CASSLYRATSSYEQYF
TRBV5-1,TRBJ1-4,14,CASSLDRVNEKLFF
TRBV18,TRBJ2-1,16,CASSPPGGGTYNEQFF
TRBV7-3,TRBJ1-2,15,CASSLAGRTGDGYTF
TRBV9,TRBJ2-3,19,CASSVGGGRGIQNTDTQYF
TRBV27,TRBJ2-7,18,CASSLRLAGGKNSYEQYF
TRBV19,TRBJ1-2,14,CASKRDSDNYGYTF
TRBV9,TRBJ2-3,15,CASSVPGTSTDTQYF
TRBV15,TRBJ1-2,14,CATSREFGGYGYTF
TRBV5-5,TRBJ2-1,17,CASSLIWAGGTNNEQFF
TRBV4-1,TRBJ2-1,14,CASSQASPNNEQFF
TRBV28,TRBJ2-7,11,CASSERDEQYF
TRBV5-4,TRBJ2-7,15,CASSLGQGARYEQYF